The clone carrying this TCR beta chain appeared a few times. Its antigen remains unknown. When the RNA was reverse transcribed, random hexamers were used with an input of about 0.45 to 1 ug. The amplification used immunoSEQ multiplex PCR on TCR beta CDR3; it spanned 54 Vbeta and 13 Jbeta. TCRdb ran MiXCR on the immunoSEQ multiplex PCR reads and lists one entry per CDR3 protein. This table has approximately 170,000 distinct CDR3 sequences, 92% appearing once. This specimen comes from a study of CD8 T cells in Susac syndrome. Sequencing of TCR beta was carried out in blood CD8+ and CD4+ T cells. It was healthy donors who served as the controls, matched for age and sex. Study outcomes and limitations: Only a relatively small number of individuals were included in the TCR sequencing and HLA analysis.

This receptor was obtained from a human donor in good health. The specimen was CD4+ T cells from PBMCs.

DNA for the CDR3: TGTGCCAGCAGCTTAGGGGCGGGACTCTTAAACAATGAGCAGTTCTTC. The encoded protein is CASSLGAGLLNNEQFF. The chain has TRBV11-2 and TRBJ2-1; TRBD2 might be the D (6 bases). The V end lost 1 base, the J end lost 5 bases, and 15 bases lay between the germline ends. Germline values: CDR1 SGHAT, CDR2 FQNNGV. The CDR3 spans 16 residues.